This T cell receptor beta chain was identified in a study of graft-versus-host responses after intestinal transplantation. On the study more broadly: Induction using anti-thymocyte globulin, followed by tacrolimus and steroids for approximately 3 years, was given to all recipients. The study's findings and limits: Graft-donor T cell macrochimerism coincided with high graft-versus-host to host-versus-graft clonal ratios in allografts.

Measured with immunoSEQ multiplex PCR; TCRdb has only the in-frame clones, and not every one. The table has roughly 25,000 clones, more than 85% seen once. The count of this clone is one. What it recognizes is unknown. The input for sequencing was PBMCs, taken 18 days after transplant. The origin of this receptor is a human patient who received an intestinal transplant, so some T cells may come from the graft donor.

Here the CDR3 DNA reads TGTGCCAGCTCGCCTACGGGACAATCCCCGGACACTGAAGCTTTCTTT. Translating gives CASSPTGQSPDTEAFF. This rearrangement joins TRBV6-4 to TRBJ1-1; weak D call: TRBD1 (6 bases). Germline lookup yields CDR1 MRHNA and CDR2 SNTAGT. Trimming removed 8 bases from V and 3 bases from J, with 22 bases in between. This CDR3 is 16 amino acids long.